The sequence of this TCR beta chain was determined in a study of T cells in Graves' hyperthyroidism and ophthalmopathy. This CDR3 has 15 amino acids. The germline V gene encodes CDR1 LNHDA and CDR2 SQIVND (reference sequence). V lost 5 bases and J lost 0, with 10 bases in between. RNA transcripts gave rise to amplified TCR beta CDR3 regions. With the HTBI primer set, the TCR CDR3 went through a first round of RT-PCR. TCRdb passed the multiplex PCR reads through MiXCR, listing each CDR3 protein once. The data contain 400,000 or so distinct CDR3 sequences, over 12% of them singletons. The sample was blood. The receptor comes from a woman aged 55-69 years with Graves' ophthalmopathy. J is TRBJ2-2 and V is TRBV19; D gene uncertain. CDR3 DNA: TGTGCCAGTAGTGTGCAAAACACGAACACCGGGGAGCTGTTTTTT. Translation gives CASSVQNTNTGELFF.